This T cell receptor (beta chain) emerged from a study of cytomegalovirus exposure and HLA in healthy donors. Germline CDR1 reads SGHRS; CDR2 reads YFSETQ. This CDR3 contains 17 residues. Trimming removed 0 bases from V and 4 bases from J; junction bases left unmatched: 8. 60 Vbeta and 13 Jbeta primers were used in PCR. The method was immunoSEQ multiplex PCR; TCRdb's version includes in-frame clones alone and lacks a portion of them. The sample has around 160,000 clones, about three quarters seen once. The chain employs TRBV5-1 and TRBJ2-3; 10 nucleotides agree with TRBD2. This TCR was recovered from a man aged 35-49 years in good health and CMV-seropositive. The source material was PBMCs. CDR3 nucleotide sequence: TGCGCCAGCAGCTTGGGGGTACTAGCGGGAAGCCCAGATACGCAGTATTTT. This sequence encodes CASSLGVLAGSPDTQYF.